This entry features one T cell receptor beta chain sequence. This record belongs to a study of blood T cell repertoires in COVID-19. Study in general: There were acute and convalescent COVID-19 samples, and they came from the United States, Italy and Spain. T cells, B-cell-depleted T cells, or PBMCs supplied cDNA or gDNA.

Those enrolled, adults aged 18 to 89 years, came from fewer than 25 US areas. V lost 3 bases and J lost 10, with 16 bases in between. Germline CDR1 reads LNHDA; CDR2 reads SQIVND (reference sequence). This CDR3 contains 15 residues. Original methodology: Estimation of nucleated cell counts relied on the amplification of reference gene primers. Sequencing was performed with immunoSEQ multiplex PCR; in TCRdb, only in-frame clones are kept and a portion is missing. The DNA was the basis for D and trimming; V, J and clone size are from that table. The sample includes around 230,000 clones, roughly four fifths of them seen just once.

The sequence was collected from a man aged 35-49 years who had recovered from COVID-19. J is TRBJ1-6 and V is TRBV19; TRBD1 might be the D (5 bases). Material for sequencing was PBMCs or T cells enriched from blood (not recorded which). The CDR3 here is CASSITAGRGSPLHF. The CDR3 nucleotides are TGTGCCAGTAGTATTACCGCAGGGCGTGGGTCACCCCTCCACTTT.